Listed below are T cell receptor beta chains from one sample, sequenced in a study of blood T cell repertoires in COVID-19. Profiling relied on immunoSEQ multiplex PCR, and the TCRdb table lists in-frame clones only, not all of them. The sample contains approximately 490,000 clones, approximately 90% of which appear only once. Sequencing input: PBMCs or T cells enriched from blood (not recorded which). Receptors originate from a woman aged 60 to 75 who had recovered from COVID-19. Each CDR3 is given with its conserved first and last residue. A D gene is named only where the DNA matches it firmly. Size tells how often a clone was seen (once, few, many) or the class of an expanded clone, and some rows leave it out.

CDR3nt | CDR3aa | abundance | j_gene | d_gene | v_gene
TGCAGTGCTAGTCCGGACAGCCTAGCCAAAAACATTCAGTACTTC | CSASPDSLAKNIQYF | once | TRBJ2-4 | - | TRBV20-1
TGTGCCACCGAGTTCCAAGAGACCCAGTACTTC | CATEFQETQYF | many | TRBJ2-5 | - | TRBV2
TGCGCCAGCAGCCAAGGTTCCAGGAACTATGGCTACACCTTC | CASSQGSRNYGYTF | once | TRBJ1-2 | - | TRBV4-1
TGTGCCACCAGTGCCGCGAGTGGGACAGGTCAAGGCAGCTCCTACAATGAGCAGTTCTTC | CATSAASGTGQGSSYNEQFF | - | TRBJ2-1 | TRBD1 | TRBV24-1
TGTGCCAGCAGTCAGCTCGGGGGAGGGACCCAGTACTTC | CASSQLGGGTQYF | - | TRBJ2-5 | - | TRBV6-5
TGTGCCAGCAGCCAAGTGGCAGTGAATGAAAAACTGTTTTTT | CASSQVAVNEKLFF | once | TRBJ1-4 | - | TRBV3-1/TRBV3-2
TGTGCCAGCAGCGTTTTCCGGGACAGGGGGGACACCATATATTTT | CASSVFRDRGDTIYF | - | TRBJ1-3 | TRBD1 | TRBV9
TGTGCCAGCAGCCCCCCGGGGAGGGCCGGCGGGGAGCTGTTTTTT | CASSPPGRAGGELFF | - | TRBJ2-2 | TRBD2 | TRBV3-1/TRBV3-2
TGTGCCAGCACCCCTAGCGGGGGCTACCCCTACAATGAGCAGTTCTTC | CASTPSGGYPYNEQFF | - | TRBJ2-1 | TRBD2 | TRBV10-3
TGTGCCAGCAGCTTAGGGACAGCCCCTCAGAAGGGCTACACCTTC | CASSLGTAPQKGYTF | - | TRBJ1-2 | - | TRBV11-2
TGTGCCACCAGCTTGGGGCCGACCTACGAGCAGTACTTC | CATSLGPTYEQYF | - | TRBJ2-7 | - | TRBV15
TGTGCCAGTGGACACGAGAACACTGAAGCTTTCTTT | CASGHENTEAFF | - | TRBJ1-1 | - | TRBV9
TGTGCCAGTAGTACTCATTCCGGGACAGGGACTGGAGGAACTGAAGCTTTCTTT | CASSTHSGTGTGGTEAFF | - | TRBJ1-1 | TRBD1 | TRBV19
TGTGCCAGCCGTCCGGGACATCTCAACACCGGGGAGCTGTTTTTT | CASRPGHLNTGELFF | - | TRBJ2-2 | - | TRBV6-5
TGTGCCCTCAGCGGGGGGTTCCACAATGAGCAGTTCTTC | CALSGGFHNEQFF | once | TRBJ2-1 | TRBD2 | TRBV7-9
TGTGCCAGCAGCTTTACAGTAAACACTGAAGCTTTCTTT | CASSFTVNTEAFF | few | TRBJ1-1 | - | TRBV3-1/TRBV3-2
TGTGCCAGCAGGGACGGGACCAGGGGTAACATTCAGTACTTC | CASRDGTRGNIQYF | once | TRBJ2-4 | - | TRBV2
TGCGCCAGCAGCTTGGGTCGGGGGGACGAGCAGTTCTTC | CASSLGRGDEQFF | once | TRBJ2-1 | TRBD2 | TRBV5-1
TGCGCCAGCAGCCTGAATCGGGATACGCAGTATTTT | CASSLNRDTQYF | - | TRBJ2-3 | - | TRBV5-1
TGTGCCAGCAGGGGGGGAGGGGAAGGAAAACTGTTTTTT | CASRGGGEGKLFF | - | TRBJ1-4 | - | TRBV2
TGCGCCAGCAGCCTCTATCAGGGGAAAACTGAAGCTTTCTTT | CASSLYQGKTEAFF | - | TRBJ1-1 | - | TRBV4-1
TGTGCCAGCAGCCAAGAGGTAGCGGGGGGGCTATACAATGAGCAGTTCTTC | CASSQEVAGGLYNEQFF | - | TRBJ2-1 | TRBD2 | TRBV4-2
TGTGCCAGCAGTTCGGGAAACACCATATATTTT | CASSSGNTIYF | - | TRBJ1-3 | - | TRBV12-3/TRBV12-4
TGTGCCAGCAGTTGGACTAGCGGGGGGGCCACAGATACGCAGTATTTT | CASSWTSGGATDTQYF | - | TRBJ2-3 | TRBD2 | TRBV27
TGTGCCAGCAGCAAAGTGGACAGTTTTCAGCCCCAGCATTTT | CASSKVDSFQPQHF | - | TRBJ1-5 | - | TRBV21-1
TGTGCCAGCAGCTTAAGCGGGGACGGTCAGCCCCAGCATTTT | CASSLSGDGQPQHF | - | TRBJ1-5 | - | TRBV11-2
TGCGCCAGCAGCTTGGGTTTCTCACAGGGTTATGGAAATGAGCAGTTCTTC | CASSLGFSQGYGNEQFF | - | TRBJ2-1 | - | TRBV5-1
TGTGCCAGTAGTTTCCACAGTGGGGCGAATCAGCCCCAGCATTTT | CASSFHSGANQPQHF | - | TRBJ1-5 | - | TRBV19
TGTGCCACCAGTGCCGGGACAGGGAGGGTGGATACGCAGTATTTT | CATSAGTGRVDTQYF | - | TRBJ2-3 | TRBD1 | TRBV24-1
TGTGCCAGCAGTTATTGGCAGACAGTCCAATACTATGGCTACACCTTC | CASSYWQTVQYYGYTF | - | TRBJ1-2 | - | TRBV6-5
TGTGCCAGCAGCCATATATGGGACTACCAAGAGACCCAGTACTTC | CASSHIWDYQETQYF | - | TRBJ2-5 | - | TRBV14
TGTGCCAGCAGTGATTGGGGACAGGGGGCTAGGACTGAAGCTTTCTTT | CASSDWGQGARTEAFF | - | TRBJ1-1 | TRBD1 | TRBV6-1
TGTGCCAGCAGCGTTGACAGAAGCTCCTACGAGCAGTACTTC | CASSVDRSSYEQYF | - | TRBJ2-7 | - | TRBV5-4
TGTGCCAGCGGCAAAAATGAAAAACTGTTTTTT | CASGKNEKLFF | - | TRBJ1-4 | - | TRBV13
TGTGCCAGCAGCAACCCCGGGGAGACCCAGTACTTC | CASSNPGETQYF | - | TRBJ2-5 | - | TRBV11-3
TGTGCCAGCAGCCAAGATGGGGGCGGAGAGACCCAGTACTTC | CASSQDGGGETQYF | - | TRBJ2-5 | - | TRBV3-1/TRBV3-2
TGTGCCAGCACCTATCGACAGAACACTGAAGCTTTCTTT | CASTYRQNTEAFF | - | TRBJ1-1 | - | TRBV11-2
TGTGCCAGCAGCTTAGATTTAGCAACTAATGAAAAACTGTTTTTT | CASSLDLATNEKLFF | - | TRBJ1-4 | - | TRBV7-2
TGTGCCAGCAGTGAAACAGGGGACCCTTCCTATGGCTACACCTTC | CASSETGDPSYGYTF | - | TRBJ1-2 | TRBD1 | TRBV2
TGCGCCAGCAGCTCACAGGACAATGAGCAGTTCTTC | CASSSQDNEQFF | - | TRBJ2-1 | - | TRBV5-1
TGTGCTAGTGGTTCACCGCTGACAGGTGGAGTCTCTGGAAACACCATATATTTT | CASGSPLTGGVSGNTIYF | - | TRBJ1-3 | - | TRBV12-5
TGTGCCAGCAGCTTAGACCCAGGACTAGCGGCCTTCACAGATACGCAGTATTTT | CASSLDPGLAAFTDTQYF | - | TRBJ2-3 | TRBD2 | TRBV11-2
TGTGCCAGTACTCCGGACAGCGCGGCTGGAAACACCATATATTTT | CASTPDSAAGNTIYF | - | TRBJ1-3 | - | TRBV19
TGTGCCAGCAGCTTAGATCTTGAGCAGTTCTTC | CASSLDLEQFF | - | TRBJ2-1 | - | TRBV11-2
TGTGCCCCCACGGAACGGGACAGGGCTCACGAGCAGTACTTC | CAPTERDRAHEQYF | - | TRBJ2-7 | TRBD1 | TRBV24-1
TGTGCCATAGCGGGGGGCGGGGAGACCCAGTACTTC | CAIAGGGETQYF | - | TRBJ2-5 | TRBD2 | TRBV3-1/TRBV3-2
TGTGCCTGGAGTGTAGAGGTGTACAATGAGCAGTTCTTC | CAWSVEVYNEQFF | - | TRBJ2-1 | - | TRBV30
TGTGCCACCAGCAGAGATCGTCTAAATGGCTATGGCTACACCTTC | CATSRDRLNGYGYTF | - | TRBJ1-2 | - | TRBV15
TGTGCCAGCAGCCAACCCCCCGGGGTGCAGTTCTTC | CASSQPPGVQFF | - | TRBJ2-1 | - | TRBV3-1/TRBV3-2
TGTGCCACCAGCAGAGATATTCGACAGGGCTCGCGGGGCACCGGGGAGCTGTTTTTT | CATSRDIRQGSRGTGELFF | - | TRBJ2-2 | - | TRBV15
TGTGCCAGCAGCTTTGGATGGGGACAGTACAATCAGCCCCAGCATTTT | CASSFGWGQYNQPQHF | - | TRBJ1-5 | TRBD1 | TRBV5-5
TGCGCCAGCAGCCAAGATGGAAAAGGCGGCCCGCGCTCTGGAAACACCATATATTTT | CASSQDGKGGPRSGNTIYF | - | TRBJ1-3 | - | TRBV4-1
TGTGCCAGTAGTATTACTCGGAACACTGAAGCTTTCTTT | CASSITRNTEAFF | - | TRBJ1-1 | - | TRBV19
TGTGCCAGCAGCAAAGGCAGGGAGGATAATTCACCCCTCCACTTT | CASSKGREDNSPLHF | - | TRBJ1-6 | - | TRBV21-1
TGTGCCAGCAGCCTCAGACAGCTAAACTATGGCTACACCTTC | CASSLRQLNYGYTF | - | TRBJ1-2 | - | TRBV11-2
TGTGCCAGCAGCTTGGAGGGGGACGAGACCCAGTACTTC | CASSLEGDETQYF | - | TRBJ2-5 | - | TRBV5-4
TGTGCCAGCAGTTACTCGATTTCGGTGAACACTGAAGCTTTCTTT | CASSYSISVNTEAFF | - | TRBJ1-1 | - | TRBV6-5